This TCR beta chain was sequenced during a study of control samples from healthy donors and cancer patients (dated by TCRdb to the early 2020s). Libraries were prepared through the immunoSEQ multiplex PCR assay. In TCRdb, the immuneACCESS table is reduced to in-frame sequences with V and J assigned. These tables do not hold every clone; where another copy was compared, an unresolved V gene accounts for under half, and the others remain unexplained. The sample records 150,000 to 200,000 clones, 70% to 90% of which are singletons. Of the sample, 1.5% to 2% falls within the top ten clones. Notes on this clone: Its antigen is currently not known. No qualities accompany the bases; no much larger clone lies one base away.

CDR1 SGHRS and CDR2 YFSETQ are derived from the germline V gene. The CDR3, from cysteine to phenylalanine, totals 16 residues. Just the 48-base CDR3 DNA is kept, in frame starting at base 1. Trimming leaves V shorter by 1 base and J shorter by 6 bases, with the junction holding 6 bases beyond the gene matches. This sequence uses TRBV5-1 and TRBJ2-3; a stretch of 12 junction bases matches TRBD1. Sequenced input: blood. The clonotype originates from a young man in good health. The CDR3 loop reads CASSLQPGQGADTQYF. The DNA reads TGCGCCAGCAGCTTGCAACCGGGACAGGGGGCGGATACGCAGTATTTT.